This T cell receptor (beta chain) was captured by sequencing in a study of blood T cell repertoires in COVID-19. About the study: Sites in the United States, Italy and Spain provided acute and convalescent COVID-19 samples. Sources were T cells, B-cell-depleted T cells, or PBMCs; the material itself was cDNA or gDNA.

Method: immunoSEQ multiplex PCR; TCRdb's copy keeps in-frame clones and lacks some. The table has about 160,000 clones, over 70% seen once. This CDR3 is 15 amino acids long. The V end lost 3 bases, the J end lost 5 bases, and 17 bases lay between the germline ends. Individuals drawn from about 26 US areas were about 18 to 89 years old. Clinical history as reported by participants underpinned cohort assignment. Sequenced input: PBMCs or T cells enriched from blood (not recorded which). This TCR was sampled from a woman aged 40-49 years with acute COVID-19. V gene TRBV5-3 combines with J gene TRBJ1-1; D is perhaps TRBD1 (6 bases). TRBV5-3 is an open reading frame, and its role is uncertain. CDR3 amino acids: CARSSGTRGGTEAFF. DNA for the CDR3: TGTGCCAGAAGCTCTGGGACTAGGGGGGGTACTGAAGCTTTCTTT.